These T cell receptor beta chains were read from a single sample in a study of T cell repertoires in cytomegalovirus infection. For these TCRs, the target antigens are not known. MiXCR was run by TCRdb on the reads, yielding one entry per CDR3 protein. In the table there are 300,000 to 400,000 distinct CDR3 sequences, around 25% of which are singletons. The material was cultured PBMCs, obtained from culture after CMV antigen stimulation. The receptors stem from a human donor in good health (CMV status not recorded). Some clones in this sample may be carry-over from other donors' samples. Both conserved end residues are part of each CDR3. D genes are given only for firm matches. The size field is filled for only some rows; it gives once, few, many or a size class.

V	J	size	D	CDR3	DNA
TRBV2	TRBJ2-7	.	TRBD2	CASILSGRVDEQYF	TGTGCCAGCATCCTTAGCGGGAGAGTCGACGAGCAGTACTTC
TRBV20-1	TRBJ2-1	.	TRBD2	CSATTGTSGITEQFF	TGCAGTGCTACCACCGGGACTAGCGGGATAACTGAGCAGTTCTTC
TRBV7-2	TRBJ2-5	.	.	CASRLGETQYF	TGTGCCAGCAGACTAGGGGAGACCCAGTACTTC
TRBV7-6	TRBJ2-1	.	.	CASIESGPIMGNEQFF	TGTGCCAGCATTGAGTCGGGCCCTATTATGGGGAATGAGCAGTTCTTC
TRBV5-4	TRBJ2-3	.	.	CASREKSTDTQYF	TGTGCCAGCAGGGAGAAAAGCACAGATACGCAGTATTTT
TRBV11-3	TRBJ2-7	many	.	CASSIDRLRKQYF	TGTGCCAGCAGTATCGACAGACTACGAAAGCAGTACTTC
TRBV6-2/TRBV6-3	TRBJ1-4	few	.	CASSYGGLGREKLFF	TGTGCCAGCAGTTACGGAGGACTAGGGCGTGAAAAACTGTTTTTT
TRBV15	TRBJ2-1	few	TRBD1	CATSLGQSYNEQFF	TGTGCCACCAGCTTGGGACAGTCGTACAATGAGCAGTTCTTC
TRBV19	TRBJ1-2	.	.	CASSIRAGLIYGYTF	TGTGCCAGTAGTATTCGAGCAGGTTTAATCTATGGCTACACCTTC
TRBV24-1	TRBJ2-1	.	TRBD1	CATSDPGTGATNEQFF	TGTGCCACCAGTGACCCCGGGACAGGGGCGACCAATGAGCAGTTCTTC
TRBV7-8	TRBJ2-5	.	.	CASSLIVRGRETQYF	TGTGCCAGCAGCTTAATTGTACGGGGGAGAGAGACCCAGTACTTC
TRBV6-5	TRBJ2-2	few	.	CASSPRMGSTGELFF	TGTGCCAGCAGTCCCAGGATGGGGAGCACCGGGGAGCTGTTTTTT
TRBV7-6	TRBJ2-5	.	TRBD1	CASSPGQGVEETQYF	TGTGCCAGCAGCCCAGGACAGGGAGTAGAAGAGACCCAGTACTTC
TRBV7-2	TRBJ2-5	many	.	CASSLALERVYQETQYF	TGTGCCAGCAGCTTAGCGCTGGAGCGGGTGTACCAAGAGACCCAGTACTTC
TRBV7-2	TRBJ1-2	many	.	CASSAVERSYTF	TGTGCCAGCAGCGCAGTTGAGCGTAGCTACACCTTC
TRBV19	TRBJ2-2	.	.	CASRRGQGFSGELFF	TGTGCCAGCCGCCGGGGGCAGGGGTTTTCAGGGGAGCTGTTTTTT
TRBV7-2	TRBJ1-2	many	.	CASGKGPNYGYTF	TGTGCCAGCGGAAAAGGGCCTAACTATGGCTACACCTTC
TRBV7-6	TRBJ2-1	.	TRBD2	CASSPRTSGISYNEQFF	TGTGCCAGCAGCCCCCGGACTAGCGGGATCTCCTACAATGAGCAGTTCTTC
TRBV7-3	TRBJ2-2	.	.	CASSLASGKNTGELFF	TGTGCCAGCAGCTTAGCCTCGGGAAAGAACACCGGGGAGCTGTTTTTT
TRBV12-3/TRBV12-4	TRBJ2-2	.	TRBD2	CASSPIAGGGELFF	TGTGCCAGCAGCCCTATAGCGGGAGGTGGGGAGCTGTTTTTT
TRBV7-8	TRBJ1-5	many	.	CASSTNTGSSNQPQHF	TGTGCCAGCAGCACCAACACAGGGTCTAGCAATCAGCCCCAGCATTTT
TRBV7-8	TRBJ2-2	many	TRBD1	CASSTDRGPGELFF	TGTGCCAGCAGCACAGACAGGGGCCCCGGGGAGCTGTTTTTT
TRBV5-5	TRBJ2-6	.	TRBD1	CASSAQGEGANVLTF	TGTGCCAGCAGCGCACAGGGGGAGGGGGCCAACGTCCTGACTTTC
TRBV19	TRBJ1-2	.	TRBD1	CASRQGKNYGYTF	TGTGCCAGTCGACAGGGTAAGAACTATGGCTACACCTTC
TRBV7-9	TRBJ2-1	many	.	CASLQDPPANEQFF	TGTGCCAGCCTCCAGGACCCCCCGGCCAATGAGCAGTTCTTC
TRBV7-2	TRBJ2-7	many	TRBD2	CASSTTSGVPSYEQYF	TGTGCCAGCAGCACCACTAGCGGGGTCCCCTCCTACGAGCAGTACTTC
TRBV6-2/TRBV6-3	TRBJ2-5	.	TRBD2	CASSYSGLAGDGETQYF	TGTGCCAGCAGTTACTCGGGACTAGCGGGGGATGGAGAGACCCAGTACTTC
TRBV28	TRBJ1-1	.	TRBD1	CASSSLGTGDTEAFF	TGTGCCAGCAGTTCCCTGGGGACAGGGGACACTGAAGCTTTCTTT
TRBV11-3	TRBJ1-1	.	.	CASSFGQINTEAFF	TGTGCCAGCAGCTTTGGACAAATCAACACTGAAGCTTTCTTT
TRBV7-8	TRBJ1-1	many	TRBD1	CASSPRQGYTEAFF	TGTGCCAGCAGCCCGCGACAGGGTTACACTGAAGCTTTCTTT
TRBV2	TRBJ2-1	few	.	CASSGREFDNEQFF	TGTGCCAGCAGTGGTCGGGAGTTCGACAATGAGCAGTTCTTC
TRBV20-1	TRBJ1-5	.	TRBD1	CSAPYRGGNQPQHF	TGCAGTGCTCCGTACAGGGGTGGCAATCAGCCCCAGCATTTT
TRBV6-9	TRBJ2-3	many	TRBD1	CASSYTGRQGEADTQYF	TGTGCCAGCAGTTACACCGGTCGACAGGGGGAGGCAGATACGCAGTATTTT
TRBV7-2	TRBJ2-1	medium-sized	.	CASSLLHSGLNEQFF	TGTGCCAGCAGCTTATTGCATAGCGGCCTTAATGAGCAGTTCTTC
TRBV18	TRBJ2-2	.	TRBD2	CASSLGIAGVRTGELFF	TGTGCCAGCTCACTGGGGATAGCGGGAGTACGCACCGGGGAGCTGTTTTTT
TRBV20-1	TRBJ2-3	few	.	CSASSSIMDTQYF	TGCAGTGCTAGTTCAAGCATAATGGATACGCAGTATTTT
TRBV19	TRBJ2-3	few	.	CASSPGGPGDTQYF	TGTGCCAGTAGTCCTGGAGGGCCTGGAGATACGCAGTATTTT
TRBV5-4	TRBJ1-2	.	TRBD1	CASTLQGVSGYTF	TGTGCCAGCACCCTTCAGGGGGTTAGTGGCTACACCTTC
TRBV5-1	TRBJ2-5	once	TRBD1	CASSPGQEHQETQYF	TGCGCCAGCAGCCCTGGACAGGAGCACCAAGAGACCCAGTACTTC
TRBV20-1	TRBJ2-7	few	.	CSASLGAQFYEQYF	TGCAGTGCCAGTCTAGGAGCGCAATTCTACGAGCAGTACTTC
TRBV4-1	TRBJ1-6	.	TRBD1	CASSLRQGAYNSPLHF	TGCGCCAGCAGCCTCCGACAGGGTGCCTATAATTCACCCCTCCACTTT
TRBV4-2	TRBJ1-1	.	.	CASSQAVNTEAFF	TGTGCCAGCAGCCAAGCTGTAAACACTGAAGCTTTCTTT
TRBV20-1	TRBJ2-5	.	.	CSARVFLGLQETQYF	TGCAGTGCTAGAGTTTTCTTGGGGCTCCAAGAGACCCAGTACTTC
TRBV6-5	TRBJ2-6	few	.	CASSEFSGANVLTF	TGTGCCAGCAGTGAGTTCTCTGGGGCCAACGTCCTGACTTTC
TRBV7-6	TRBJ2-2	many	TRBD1	CASSFLGTGDTGELFF	TGTGCCAGCAGCTTCCTGGGGACAGGGGACACCGGGGAGCTGTTTTTT
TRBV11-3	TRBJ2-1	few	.	CASSLAGGHEQFF	TGTGCCAGCAGCTTAGCAGGGGGGCACGAGCAGTTCTTC
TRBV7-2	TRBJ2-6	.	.	CASSSTPVPGANVLTF	TGTGCCAGCAGCTCAACACCTGTACCTGGGGCCAACGTCCTGACTTTC
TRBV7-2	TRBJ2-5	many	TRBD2	CASIRQWGGQETQYF	TGTGCCAGCATTAGACAATGGGGGGGCCAAGAGACCCAGTACTTC
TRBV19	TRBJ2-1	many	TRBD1	CASSIVRTGTGIPGDEQFF	TGTGCCAGTAGTATAGTTAGAACCGGGACAGGTATACCGGGGGATGAGCAGTTCTTC
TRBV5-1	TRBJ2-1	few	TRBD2	CASSTSGRGVKSYNEQFF	TGCGCCAGCAGCACTAGCGGGAGAGGTGTCAAATCCTACAATGAGCAGTTCTTC
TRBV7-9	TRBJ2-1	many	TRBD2	CASSGRSALAGGQRNEQFF	TGTGCCAGCAGCGGTCGTTCTGCGTTAGCGGGAGGCCAGCGGAATGAGCAGTTCTTC
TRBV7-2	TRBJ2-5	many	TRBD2	CASSLMLSGIRETQYF	TGTGCCAGCAGCTTGATGTTGAGCGGGATCAGGGAGACCCAGTACTTC
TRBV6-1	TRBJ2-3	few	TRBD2	CASSYEGLASTDTQYF	TGTGCCAGCAGTTACGAAGGACTAGCGAGCACAGATACGCAGTATTTT